This entry features one T cell receptor (beta chain) sequence. Naive CD8 cells, CD45RO-negative and positively selected for CCR7, excluded terminally differentiated effector memory CD45RA+ cells. This sample is drawn from a study of shared clonotypes between healthy human individuals. Overall study context: Each donor's CD4 naive and CD4 memory cells filled three plates apiece, CD8 naive two, and CD8 memory one.

CDR1 is MDHEN, CDR2 SYDVKM, per germline. The CDR3 length is 14 residues. The trim removed 5 bases at V and 5 bases at J, leaving 8 bases unmatched. Libraries were prepared by immunoSEQ multiplex PCR; TCRdb keeps only in-frame clonotypes and omits some of them. The repertoire holds millions of clones, with just over 90% as singletons. The sequenced material came from naive CD8+ T cells from PBMCs. The V and J genes are TRBV28 and TRBJ2-7; 8 nucleotides agree with TRBD1. This clonotype originated in a man between 18 and 35 years old in good health. Some clones in this sample may be carry-over from other donors' samples. The CDR3 sequence: CASSGRTGYDEQYF. The CDR3 nucleotides are TGTGCCAGCAGTGGACGGACAGGGTACGACGAGCAGTACTTC.